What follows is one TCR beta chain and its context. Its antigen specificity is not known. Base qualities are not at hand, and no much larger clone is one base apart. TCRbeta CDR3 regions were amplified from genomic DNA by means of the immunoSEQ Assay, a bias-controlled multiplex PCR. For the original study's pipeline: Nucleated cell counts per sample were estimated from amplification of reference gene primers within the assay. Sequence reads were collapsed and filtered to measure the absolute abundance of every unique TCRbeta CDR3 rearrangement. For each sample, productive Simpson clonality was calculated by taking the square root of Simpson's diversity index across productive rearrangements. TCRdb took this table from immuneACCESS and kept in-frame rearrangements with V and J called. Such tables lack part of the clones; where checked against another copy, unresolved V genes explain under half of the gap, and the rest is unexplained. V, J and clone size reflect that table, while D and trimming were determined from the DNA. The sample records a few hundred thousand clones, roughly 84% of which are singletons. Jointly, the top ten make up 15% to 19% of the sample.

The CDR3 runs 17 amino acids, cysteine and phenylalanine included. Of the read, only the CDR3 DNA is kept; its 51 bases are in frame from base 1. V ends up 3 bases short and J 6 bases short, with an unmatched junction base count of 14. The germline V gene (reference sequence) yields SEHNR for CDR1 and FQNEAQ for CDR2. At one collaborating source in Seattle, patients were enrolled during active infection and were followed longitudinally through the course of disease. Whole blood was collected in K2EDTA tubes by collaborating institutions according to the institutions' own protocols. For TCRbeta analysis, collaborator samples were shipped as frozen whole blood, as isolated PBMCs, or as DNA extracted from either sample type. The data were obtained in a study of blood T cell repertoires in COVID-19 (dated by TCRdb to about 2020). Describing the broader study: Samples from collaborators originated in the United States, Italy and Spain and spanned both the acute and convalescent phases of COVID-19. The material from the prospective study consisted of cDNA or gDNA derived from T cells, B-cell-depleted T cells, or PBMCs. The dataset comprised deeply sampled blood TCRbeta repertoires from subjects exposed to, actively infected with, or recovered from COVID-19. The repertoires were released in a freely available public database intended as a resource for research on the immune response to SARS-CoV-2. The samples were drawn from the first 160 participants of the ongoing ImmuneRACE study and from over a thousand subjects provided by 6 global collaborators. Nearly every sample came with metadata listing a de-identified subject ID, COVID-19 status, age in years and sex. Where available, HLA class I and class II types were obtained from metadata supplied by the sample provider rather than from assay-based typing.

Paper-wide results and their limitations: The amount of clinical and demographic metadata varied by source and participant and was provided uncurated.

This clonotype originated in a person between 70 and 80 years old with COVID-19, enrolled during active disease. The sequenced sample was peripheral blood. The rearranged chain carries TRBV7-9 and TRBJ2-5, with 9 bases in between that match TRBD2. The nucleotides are TGTGCCAGCAGCTTCGGACAGGCGGGAGGGGGTAGAAAGACCCAGTACTTC. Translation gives CASSFGQAGGGRKTQYF.